Listed below are T cell receptor beta chains from one sample, sequenced in a study of cytomegalovirus exposure and HLA in healthy donors. TCRdb keeps only in-frame clones here, not all; method: immunoSEQ multiplex PCR. The table lists under 200,000 clones, less than 80% of them singletons. The sequenced sample consisted of PBMCs. All receptors come from a woman aged 40 to 50 in good health and CMV-seronegative. Both conserved end residues are part of each CDR3. The D gene is left open where the match is weak. Where a row states a size, it is once, few, many or the class of an expanded clone; other rows omit it.

cdr3_aa: CASSETLVRESNQPQHF
cdr3_nt: TGTGCCAGCAGTGAAACGTTGGTCAGGGAAAGCAATCAGCCCCAGCATTTT
v_call: TRBV6-1
d_call: NA
j_call: TRBJ1-5
clone_size: NA

cdr3_aa: CASSLVRGYEQYF
cdr3_nt: TGTGCCAGCAGCTTGGTAAGGGGGTACGAGCAGTACTTC
v_call: TRBV5-4
d_call: NA
j_call: TRBJ2-7
clone_size: once

cdr3_aa: CASSLMPSYGSEQYF
cdr3_nt: TGTGCCAGCAGCTTAATGCCTAGTTATGGATCTGAGCAGTACTTC
v_call: TRBV7-6
d_call: NA
j_call: TRBJ2-7
clone_size: NA

cdr3_aa: CASTPTGGGNTIYF
cdr3_nt: TGTGCCAGCACCCCGACAGGAGGTGGAAACACCATATATTTT
v_call: TRBV2
d_call: NA
j_call: TRBJ1-3
clone_size: NA

cdr3_aa: CATSRGVQGGQETQYF
cdr3_nt: TGTGCCACCAGCAGAGGTGTCCAGGGAGGTCAAGAGACCCAGTACTTC
v_call: TRBV15
d_call: NA
j_call: TRBJ2-5
clone_size: NA

cdr3_aa: CASSLRETQYF
cdr3_nt: TGTGCCAGCAGTTTGAGAGAGACCCAGTACTTC
v_call: TRBV6-1
d_call: NA
j_call: TRBJ2-5
clone_size: NA

cdr3_aa: CASSPSPTGYEQYF
cdr3_nt: TGTGCCAGCAGCCCATCACCGACAGGCTACGAGCAGTACTTC
v_call: TRBV11-3
d_call: NA
j_call: TRBJ2-7
clone_size: NA

cdr3_aa: CASSRSAYEQYF
cdr3_nt: TGTGCCAGCAGTCGGTCTGCCTACGAGCAGTACTTC
v_call: TRBV6-6
d_call: NA
j_call: TRBJ2-7
clone_size: few

cdr3_aa: CASSQFPRGQGSYEQYF
cdr3_nt: TGTGCCAGCAGCCAATTTCCTCGGGGACAGGGGTCTTACGAGCAGTACTTC
v_call: TRBV4-2
d_call: TRBD1
j_call: TRBJ2-7
clone_size: NA

cdr3_aa: CASSPRQSHETQYF
cdr3_nt: TGTGCCAGCAGCCCGAGACAATCCCACGAGACCCAGTACTTC
v_call: TRBV9
d_call: NA
j_call: TRBJ2-5
clone_size: once

cdr3_aa: CASILYRADNQPQHF
cdr3_nt: TGTGCCAGCATCCTGTACAGGGCAGACAATCAGCCCCAGCATTTT
v_call: TRBV2
d_call: NA
j_call: TRBJ1-5
clone_size: NA

cdr3_aa: CASSLAQVAGDEQYF
cdr3_nt: TGTGCCAGCAGCTTAGCTCAAGTAGCGGGGGACGAGCAGTACTTC
v_call: TRBV7-2
d_call: TRBD2
j_call: TRBJ2-7
clone_size: once

cdr3_aa: CAWGLGQGVSYEQYF
cdr3_nt: TGTGCCTGGGGTCTCGGACAGGGCGTTTCCTACGAGCAGTACTTC
v_call: TRBV30
d_call: TRBD1
j_call: TRBJ2-7
clone_size: NA

cdr3_aa: CASSFGTAYEQYF
cdr3_nt: TGTGCCAGCAGCTTCGGGACAGCTTACGAGCAGTACTTC
v_call: TRBV27
d_call: TRBD1
j_call: TRBJ2-7
clone_size: few

cdr3_aa: CASSSLGQGNAGELFF
cdr3_nt: TGTGCCAGCAGCTCACTGGGACAGGGGAATGCCGGGGAGCTGTTTTTT
v_call: TRBV7-2
d_call: TRBD1
j_call: TRBJ2-2
clone_size: NA

cdr3_aa: CASSLAGGRNEQFF
cdr3_nt: TGTGCTAGCAGTCTGGCGGGGGGGCGGAATGAGCAGTTCTTC
v_call: TRBV7-7
d_call: TRBD2
j_call: TRBJ2-1
clone_size: NA

cdr3_aa: CASSPGHRGNQPQHF
cdr3_nt: TGTGCCAGCAGCCCAGGACACCGGGGCAATCAGCCCCAGCATTTT
v_call: TRBV11-2
d_call: NA
j_call: TRBJ1-5
clone_size: NA

cdr3_aa: CASSFQTSGSAKNIQYF
cdr3_nt: TGCGCCAGCAGCTTTCAAACTTCCGGGTCCGCCAAAAACATTCAGTACTTC
v_call: TRBV5-1
d_call: NA
j_call: TRBJ2-4
clone_size: NA

cdr3_aa: CSVGLLQGNQYF
cdr3_nt: TGCAGCGTTGGGCTTCTACAGGGGAACCAGTACTTC
v_call: TRBV29-1
d_call: TRBD1
j_call: TRBJ2-5
clone_size: NA

cdr3_aa: CASSEGPAPSYEQYF
cdr3_nt: TGTGCCAGCAGTGAAGGGCCTGCCCCGTCCTACGAGCAGTACTTC
v_call: TRBV6-1
d_call: NA
j_call: TRBJ2-7
clone_size: NA

cdr3_aa: CASSELSGPRGGYTF
cdr3_nt: TGTGCCAGCAGTGAACTGTCGGGCCCCCGCGGGGGCTACACCTTC
v_call: TRBV2
d_call: NA
j_call: TRBJ1-2
clone_size: NA

cdr3_aa: CASSRTSGGLSYNEQFF
cdr3_nt: TGTGCCAGCAGCCGAACTAGCGGGGGTCTCTCCTACAATGAGCAGTTCTTC
v_call: TRBV5-4
d_call: TRBD2
j_call: TRBJ2-1
clone_size: NA

cdr3_aa: CATSRDSGGGSDTQYF
cdr3_nt: TGTGCCACCAGCAGAGATTCGGGAGGAGGCTCGGATACGCAGTATTTT
v_call: TRBV15
d_call: TRBD2
j_call: TRBJ2-3
clone_size: few

cdr3_aa: CASSRARGSVPYEQYF
cdr3_nt: TGTGCCAGCAGTCGAGCCCGGGGATCGGTCCCCTACGAGCAGTACTTC
v_call: TRBV11-2
d_call: NA
j_call: TRBJ2-7
clone_size: NA

cdr3_aa: CASSETGYTGELFF
cdr3_nt: TGTGCCAGCAGTGAAACAGGATACACCGGGGAGCTGTTTTTT
v_call: TRBV25-1
d_call: NA
j_call: TRBJ2-2
clone_size: NA

cdr3_aa: CASSGVTSGSINPYEQYF
cdr3_nt: TGCGCCAGCAGCGGGGTGACTAGCGGGAGTATAAATCCCTACGAGCAGTACTTC
v_call: TRBV5-1
d_call: TRBD2
j_call: TRBJ2-7
clone_size: NA

cdr3_aa: CASSLFRGFREQYF
cdr3_nt: TGTGCCAGCAGCTTGTTTCGCGGGTTCCGCGAGCAGTACTTC
v_call: TRBV5-8
d_call: NA
j_call: TRBJ2-7
clone_size: NA

cdr3_aa: CARTGQGAKGAFF
cdr3_nt: TGTGCCCGGACGGGACAGGGGGCGAAGGGAGCTTTCTTT
v_call: TRBV30
d_call: TRBD1
j_call: TRBJ1-1
clone_size: NA

cdr3_aa: CSVVSRGRTEAFF
cdr3_nt: TGCAGCGTTGTTTCCAGGGGGCGGACTGAAGCTTTCTTT
v_call: TRBV29-1
d_call: TRBD1
j_call: TRBJ1-1
clone_size: NA